The 23 T cell receptor beta chains below all came from one sample that was sequenced in a study of OX40 agonist ivuxolimab in advanced cancers. The receptor library was made with the immunoSEQ multiplex PCR assay. What TCRdb holds here is the immuneACCESS table cut down to in-frame rearrangements. Part of the clones is not present; checked against another copy, under half of the missing clones reflect an unresolved V gene, and the others are unexplained. This sample lists some 48,000 clones; roughly 91% were detected once. 6.5% to 7.5% of the sample rests with the top ten. This specimen consisted of CD4+ or CD8+ T cells sorted from blood, obtained in a trial of the OX40 agonist ivuxolimab. Every receptor here comes from an adult with an advanced solid tumor such as melanoma, head and neck, liver or kidney cancer.

On this clone: The limits of the CDR3 on the DNA are not certain, so only TCRdb's listed CDR3 is given. The J gene is TRBJ2-3, the V gene TRBV7-6. The CDR3 contains 16 residues when both ends are counted. CDR1 is SGHVS, CDR2 FNYEAQ, per germline. The CDR3 reads CASSLRAGGPTDTQYF.

This chain uses TRBV7-9 with TRBJ2-2, with 9 bases identical to TRBD1. Germline CDR1 and CDR2: SEHNR and FQNEAQ (reference sequence). Trimming at V came to 4 bases and at J to 4 bases, leaving 4 bases not matched to a gene. This CDR3 spans 15 amino acids. The CDR3 loop reads CASSYVTGGTGELFF. Written as DNA, the CDR3 is TGTGCCAGCAGCTACGTGACAGGGGGCACCGGGGAGCTGTTTTTT.

The rearrangement joins TRBV27 to TRBJ1-5, with D maybe TRBD1 (5 bases). The CDR3 is 16 residues long. V dropped 0 bases and J dropped 5 bases, with 14 bases sitting between them. Germline V gene sequence: CDR1 MNHEY, CDR2 SMNVEV (reference sequence). The CDR3 region has the DNA TGTGCCAGCAGTTTATCCCTCCAGGGATTAGATCAGCCCCAGCATTTT. Encoded protein: CASSLSLQGLDQPQHF.

This clone has only one observation. The rearrangement joins TRBV19 to TRBJ1-5, with TRBD1 matching over 7 bases. CDR3 length equals 13 residues. The ends lost 7 bases at V and 7 bases at J; junction bases unmatched: 7. Germline V gene lookup returns CDR1 LNHDA and CDR2 SQIVND (reference sequence). The CDR3 DNA reads TGTGCCAGTACCTCGACAGGGTGGCAGCCCCAGCATTTT. It codes for CASTSTGWQPQHF.

This clone occurred a few times. The rearrangement uses TRBV27 and TRBJ2-2; D possibly uses TRBD1 or TRBD2 (5 bases each). The CDR3 has 14 residues. V lost 7 bases to trimming and J lost 4 bases, with 13 bases between them. The V gene's germline CDR1 is MNHEY and CDR2 SMNVEV (reference sequence). CDR3 DNA sequence: TGTGCCAGCAAACCGACGGGGCTCACCGGGGAGCTGTTTTTT. This codes for CASKPTGLTGELFF.

V is TRBV19 and J is TRBJ1-5, with D perhaps matching TRBD1 (6 bases). There are 16 residues in the CDR3. Trimming removed 4 bases at V and 6 bases at J, with 19 bases between. CDR1 LNHDA and CDR2 SQIVND come from the germline V gene (reference sequence). The CDR3 sequence is CASSSRDTGIFQPQHF. CDR3 nucleotide sequence: TGTGCCAGTAGTAGCCGGGACACGGGAATTTTTCAGCCCCAGCATTTT.

The CDR3 DNA reads TGTGCCAGCAGTCCCACGGGGGCCGGTTATGGCTACACCTTC. It encodes CASSPTGAGYGYTF. The genes are TRBV27 and TRBJ1-2, with a possible D match to TRBD1 (6 bases). Trimming stripped 5 bases from V and 5 bases from J, with 15 bases between. CDR1 MNHEY and CDR2 SMNVEV come from the germline V gene (reference sequence). This CDR3 is built from 14 residues.

V and J are TRBV2 and TRBJ1-6; D not certain. The CDR3 runs to 15 residues. Trimming removed 6 bases from V and 4 bases from J, with 13 bases in between. Germline assignment: CDR1 SNHLY and CDR2 FYNNEI. The CDR3 nucleotides read TGTGCCAGCAGCCTCGAACCGACTTATAATTCACCCCTCCACTTT. This sequence encodes CASSLEPTYNSPLHF.

The DNA of the CDR3 is TGTGCCAGCTGGACAGGGGCGAGGGATCAGCCCCAGCATTTT. Translating it yields CASWTGARDQPQHF. The chain combines TRBV2 with TRBJ1-5, with 9 bases aligning to TRBD1. Germline values: CDR1 SNHLY, CDR2 FYNNEI. CDR3 length: 14 residues. V gave up 8 bases and J gave up 5 bases; unmatched junction bases: 7. The entire variable domain, with the rest obtained from reference TRBV2 and TRBJ1-5, is as follows: EPEVTQTPSHQVTQMGQEVILRCVPISNHLYFYWYRQILGQKVEFLVSFYNNEISEKSEIFDDQFSVERPDGSNFTLKIRSTKLEDSAMYFCASWTGARDQPQHFGDGTRLSIL.

The chain combines TRBV12-5 with TRBJ1-3; 8 nucleotides align to TRBD1. V dropped 0 bases and J dropped 4; count of bases not matched to a gene: 11. CDR3 length: 18 residues. The germline CDR1 and CDR2 sequences are LGHNT and FRNRAP. CDR3: CASGLVLHGQGNGNTIYF. The CDR3 DNA is TGTGCTAGTGGTTTGGTACTACATGGACAGGGAAACGGAAACACCATATATTTT.

This chain connects TRBV2 to TRBJ1-1, with 7 bases matching TRBD1. After removal of 2 bases from V and 4 bases from J, the junction contained 1 base not matched to a gene. CDR1 is SNHLY and CDR2 is FYNNEI in the germline V gene. This CDR3 region has 13 residues. The CDR3 DNA follows: TGTGCCAGCAGTGAAACAGGGGCCACTGAAGCTTTCTTT. As protein: CASSETGATEAFF.

The V call is TRBV11-2, the J call TRBJ2-7; D gene unclear. CDR1 SGHAT and CDR2 FQNNGV come from the germline V gene. The CDR3 runs to 13 residues. V gave up 3 bases and J gave up 3 bases, with 9 bases separating them. CDR3 amino acids: CASSLERHYEQYF. CDR3 DNA: TGTGCCAGCAGCTTGGAAAGACACTACGAGCAGTACTTC.

The chain employs TRBV27 and TRBJ2-7; D unclear. CDR1 and CDR2 from the germline V gene are MNHEY and SMNVEV (reference sequence). This CDR3 is built from 14 residues. V gave up 0 bases and J gave up 1 base, with 7 bases separating them. This CDR3 reads CASSLSARSYEQYF. The CDR3 nucleotides are TGTGCCAGCAGTTTATCGGCCAGATCCTACGAGCAGTACTTC.

This rearrangement joins TRBV28 to TRBJ2-3; 11 bases fit TRBD2. Germline V gene lookup returns CDR1 MDHEN and CDR2 SYDVKM. Germline trimming cut 7 bases from V and 2 bases from J; bases unmatched to any gene: 5. CDR3 length: 15 amino acids. The CDR3 coding sequence is TGTGCCAGCACTGCGACTAGCGGGGTCACAGATACGCAGTATTTT. Amino acids: CASTATSGVTDTQYF.

This clone came up once. The J gene is TRBJ2-1, the V gene TRBV10-3, with 8 positions matching TRBD2. With 8 bases clipped from V and 1 base from J, the junction kept 7 bases outside the gene matches. CDR1 and CDR2 (germline): ENHRY, SYGVKD. This CDR3 comprises 15 residues. The CDR3 DNA reads TGTGCCATCGGTCAACTAGCGGTATCCTACAATGAGCAGTTCTTC. Protein sequence: CAIGQLAVSYNEQFF.

On this clone: This sample also contains other DNA sequences that code for the same CDR3. J is TRBJ2-2 and V is TRBV7-6; D not resolved. The CDR3 has 12 residues. Trimming took 2 bases from V and 6 from J, leaving 4 bases between them. Germline CDR1 is SGHVS and CDR2 is FNYEAQ. The DNA for the CDR3 is TGTGCCAGCAGCTTATTGGCCGGGGAGCTGTTTTTT. Its protein is CASSLLAGELFF.

CDR3 loop: CASSLDPGELFF. In DNA form, the CDR3 reads TGTGCCAGCAGCTTAGACCCCGGGGAGCTGTTTTTT. The chain has TRBV11-2 and TRBJ2-2; no clear D gene. Germline assignment: CDR1 SGHAT and CDR2 FQNNGV. The length of the CDR3 is 12 residues. Trimming took 0 bases from V and 6 from J, leaving 2 bases between them.

This clone was detected only once. The V and J genes are TRBV11-2 and TRBJ2-7, with 10 positions matching TRBD1. Germline values: CDR1 SGHAT, CDR2 FQNNGV. Trimming took 4 bases from V and 0 from J; bases not matched to a gene: 3. There are 15 residues in the CDR3. The CDR3 coding sequence is TGTGCCAGCAGCTCGGGACAGGGGCCCTCCTACGAGCAGTACTTC. It codes for CASSSGQGPSYEQYF.

This chain links TRBV28 with TRBJ1-2, with 7 bases lining up with TRBD1. Per germline, CDR1 MDHEN and CDR2 SYDVKM. The CDR3 spans 14 residues. V dropped 3 bases and J dropped 7; count of bases not matched to a gene: 8. Here the CDR3 reads CASSFQGEVRGYTF. The CDR3 region has the DNA TGTGCCAGCAGTTTCCAGGGGGAAGTTCGTGGCTACACCTTC.

The V gene is TRBV9, the J gene TRBJ2-7; perhaps D is TRBD1 or TRBD2 (6 bases each). V was shortened by 3 bases and J by 4 bases, with 11 bases between the two germline ends. Per germline, CDR1 SGDLS and CDR2 YYNGEE. This CDR3 is built from 13 residues. The CDR3 reads CASSGRDIYEQYF. In nucleotides, the CDR3 is TGTGCCAGCAGCGGGCGGGACATTTACGAGCAGTACTTC.

The CDR3 loop reads CASTEDRGHTEAFF. The CDR3 coding sequence is TGTGCCAGCACCGAGGACAGGGGGCACACTGAAGCTTTCTTT. The chain is built from TRBV6-5 and TRBJ1-1, with TRBD1 identical over 11 bases. The trim removed 7 bases at V and 3 bases at J, leaving 4 bases unmatched. This CDR3 has 14 residues. Germline assignment: CDR1 MNHEY and CDR2 SVGAGI.

The chain combines TRBV7-9 with TRBJ2-1; the match to TRBD2 covers 9 bases. Trimming cost V 5 bases and J 7 bases; bases outside gene matches: 9. Germline assignment: CDR1 SEHNR and CDR2 FQNEAQ (reference sequence). The CDR3 covers 15 residues. CDR3 amino acids: CASSRLAGMWNEQFF. The CDR3 region has the DNA TGTGCCAGCAGCCGTCTAGCGGGGATGTGGAATGAGCAGTTCTTC.

This chain links TRBV19 with TRBJ2-4; no definite D call. Trimming left V 4 bases short and J 0 bases short, with 7 bases between. The CDR3 extends over 14 amino acids. The germline gives CDR1 LNHDA, CDR2 SQIVND (reference sequence). The CDR3 DNA reads TGTGCCAGTAGTAGGGTGCTAGCCAAAAACATTCAGTACTTC. Its translation is CASSRVLAKNIQYF.